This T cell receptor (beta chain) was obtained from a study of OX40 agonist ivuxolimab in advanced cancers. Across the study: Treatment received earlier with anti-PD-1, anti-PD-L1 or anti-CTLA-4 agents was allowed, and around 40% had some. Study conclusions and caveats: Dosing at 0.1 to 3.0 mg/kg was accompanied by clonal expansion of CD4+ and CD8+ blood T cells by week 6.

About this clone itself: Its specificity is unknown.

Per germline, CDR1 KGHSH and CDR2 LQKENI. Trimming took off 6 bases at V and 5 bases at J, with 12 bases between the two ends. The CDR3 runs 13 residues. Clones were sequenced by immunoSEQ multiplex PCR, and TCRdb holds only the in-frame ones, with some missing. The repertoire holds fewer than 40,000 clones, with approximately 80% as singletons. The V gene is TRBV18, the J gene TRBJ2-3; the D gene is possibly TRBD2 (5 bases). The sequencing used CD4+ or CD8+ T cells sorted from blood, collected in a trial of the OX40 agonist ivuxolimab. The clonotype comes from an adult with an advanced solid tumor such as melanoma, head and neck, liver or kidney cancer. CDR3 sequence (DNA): TGTGCCAGCTCCCAAAACGGGAAAGATACGCAGTATTTT. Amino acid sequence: CASSQNGKDTQYF.